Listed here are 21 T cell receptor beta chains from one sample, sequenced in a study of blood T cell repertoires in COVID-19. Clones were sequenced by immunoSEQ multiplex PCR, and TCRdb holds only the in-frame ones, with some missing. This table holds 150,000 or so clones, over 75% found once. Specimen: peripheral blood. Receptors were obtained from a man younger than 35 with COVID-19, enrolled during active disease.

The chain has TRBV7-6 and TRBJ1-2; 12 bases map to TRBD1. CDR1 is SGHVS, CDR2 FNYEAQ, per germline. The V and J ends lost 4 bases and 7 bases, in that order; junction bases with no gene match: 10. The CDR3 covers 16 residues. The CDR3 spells CASSSQGGQGAGGYTF. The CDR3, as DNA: TGTGCCAGCAGCTCCCAAGGGGGACAGGGGGCGGGTGGCTACACCTTC.

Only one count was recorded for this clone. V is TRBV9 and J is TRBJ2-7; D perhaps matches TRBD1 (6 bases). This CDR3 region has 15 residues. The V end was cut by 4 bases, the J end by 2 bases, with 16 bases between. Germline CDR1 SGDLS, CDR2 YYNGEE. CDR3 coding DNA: TGTGCCAGCAGCAGAACCGGACAGACTACCTACGAGCAGTACTTC. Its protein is CASSRTGQTTYEQYF.

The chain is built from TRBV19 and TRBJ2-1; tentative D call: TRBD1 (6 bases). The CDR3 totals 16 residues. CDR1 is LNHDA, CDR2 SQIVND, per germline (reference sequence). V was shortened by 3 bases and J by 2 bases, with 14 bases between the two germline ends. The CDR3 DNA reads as TGTGCCAGTAGTATGGCGGTACAGGGCGCCTACAATGAGCAGTTCTTC. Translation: CASSMAVQGAYNEQFF. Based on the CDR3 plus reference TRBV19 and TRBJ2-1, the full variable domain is DGGITQSPKYLFRKEGQNVTLSCEQNLNHDAMYWYRQDPGQGLRLIYYSQIVNDFQKGDIAEGYSVSREKKESFPLTVTSAQKNPTAFYLCASSMAVQGAYNEQFFGPGTRLTVL.

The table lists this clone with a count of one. This CDR3 is CASSLGQGWEQYF. The CDR3 DNA follows: TGTGCCAGCAGCTTGGGACAGGGGTGGGAGCAGTACTTC. V usage is TRBV7-3 and J usage is TRBJ2-7, with 10 bases fitting TRBD1. The junction had 3 bases not matched to a gene; V was cut back by 3 bases and J by 7 bases. Germline V gives CDR1 SGHTA, CDR2 FQGTGA. The CDR3 loop spans 13 amino acids.

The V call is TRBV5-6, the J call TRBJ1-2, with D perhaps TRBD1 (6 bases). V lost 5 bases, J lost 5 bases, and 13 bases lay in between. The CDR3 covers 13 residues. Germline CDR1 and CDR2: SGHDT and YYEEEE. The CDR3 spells CASRNLQGYGYTF. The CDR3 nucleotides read TGTGCCAGCAGGAATCTCCAGGGGTATGGCTACACCTTC. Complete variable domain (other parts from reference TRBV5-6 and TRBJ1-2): DAGVTQSPTHLIKTRGQQVTLRCSPKSGHDTVSWYQQALGQGPQFIFQYYEEEERQRGNFPDRFSGHQFPNYSSELNVNALLLGDSALYLCASRNLQGYGYTFGSGTRLTVV.

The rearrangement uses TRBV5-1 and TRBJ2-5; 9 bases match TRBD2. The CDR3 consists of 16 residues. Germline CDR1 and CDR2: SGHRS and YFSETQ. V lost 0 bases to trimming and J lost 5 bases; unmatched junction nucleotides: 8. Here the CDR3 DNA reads TGCGCCAGCAGCTTGGGTGGCGGGAGGGCCGTGGAGACCCAGTACTTC. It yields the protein CASSLGGGRAVETQYF.

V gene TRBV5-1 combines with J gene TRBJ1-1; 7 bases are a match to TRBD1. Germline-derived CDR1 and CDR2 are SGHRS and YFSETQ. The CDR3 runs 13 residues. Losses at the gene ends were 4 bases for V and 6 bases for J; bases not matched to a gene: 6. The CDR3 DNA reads TGCGCCAGCAGCGGCGGACAGGTCGCTGAAGCTTTCTTT. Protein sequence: CASSGGQVAEAFF.

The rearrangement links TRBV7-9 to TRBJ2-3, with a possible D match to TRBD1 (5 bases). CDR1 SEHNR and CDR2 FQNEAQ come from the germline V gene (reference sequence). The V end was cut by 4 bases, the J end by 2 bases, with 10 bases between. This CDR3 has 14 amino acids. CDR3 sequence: CASSYFRDTDTQYF. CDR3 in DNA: TGTGCCAGCAGCTATTTCAGGGACACAGATACGCAGTATTTT.

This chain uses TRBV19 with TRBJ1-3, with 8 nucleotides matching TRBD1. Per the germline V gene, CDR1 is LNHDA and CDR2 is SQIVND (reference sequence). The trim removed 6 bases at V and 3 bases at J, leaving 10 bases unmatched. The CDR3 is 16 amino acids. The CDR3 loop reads CASSHPAGQGGNTIYF. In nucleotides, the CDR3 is TGTGCCAGTAGCCATCCCGCTGGACAGGGTGGAAACACCATATATTTT.

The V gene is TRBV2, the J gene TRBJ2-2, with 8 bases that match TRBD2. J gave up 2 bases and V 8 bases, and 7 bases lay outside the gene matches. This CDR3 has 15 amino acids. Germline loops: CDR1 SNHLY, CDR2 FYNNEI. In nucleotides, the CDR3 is TGTGCCAGCGGACGGACTAGCCGTAACACCGGGGAGCTGTTTTTT. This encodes CASGRTSRNTGELFF.

The CDR3 sequence is CASSRVGGGNTGELFF. The CDR3, as DNA: TGTGCCAGCAGCCGAGTGGGCGGGGGGAACACCGGGGAGCTGTTTTTT. V and J are TRBV5-5 and TRBJ2-2, with TRBD2 identical over 7 bases. This CDR3 has 16 residues. The V segment lost 4 bases and the J segment 1 base; nucleotides outside the gene matches: 7. Looked up from germline, CDR1 is SGHKS and CDR2 is YYEKEE (reference sequence).

For the CDR3, the DNA is TGCGCCAGCAGCCAAGACCGGAACTATGGCTACACCTTC. This translates into CASSQDRNYGYTF. The chain employs TRBV4-3 and TRBJ1-2; D is unclear. V dropped 0 bases and J dropped 2 bases, with 4 bases sitting between them. Per germline, CDR1 LGHNA and CDR2 YSLEER. The CDR3 is 13 amino acids.

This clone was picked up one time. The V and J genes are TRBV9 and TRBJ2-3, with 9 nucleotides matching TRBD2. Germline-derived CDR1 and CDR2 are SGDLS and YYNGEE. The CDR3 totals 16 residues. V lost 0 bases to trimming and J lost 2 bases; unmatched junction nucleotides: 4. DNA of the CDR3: TGTGCCAGCAGCGTAGAGTCTAGCGGGATCACAGATACGCAGTATTTT. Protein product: CASSVESSGITDTQYF.

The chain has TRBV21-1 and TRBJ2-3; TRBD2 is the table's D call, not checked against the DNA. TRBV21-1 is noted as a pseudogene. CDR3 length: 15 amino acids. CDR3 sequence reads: CASSRKDSSTDTQYF. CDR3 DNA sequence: TGTGCCAGCAGCAGAAAGGACTCCAGCACAGATACGCAGTATTTT.

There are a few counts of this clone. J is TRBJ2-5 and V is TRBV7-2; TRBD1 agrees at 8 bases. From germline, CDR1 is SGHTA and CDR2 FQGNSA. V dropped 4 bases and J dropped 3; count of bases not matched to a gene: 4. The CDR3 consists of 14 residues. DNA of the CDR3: TGTGCCAGCAGCTCGAGACAGGGGAAAGAGACCCAGTACTTC. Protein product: CASSSRQGKETQYF.

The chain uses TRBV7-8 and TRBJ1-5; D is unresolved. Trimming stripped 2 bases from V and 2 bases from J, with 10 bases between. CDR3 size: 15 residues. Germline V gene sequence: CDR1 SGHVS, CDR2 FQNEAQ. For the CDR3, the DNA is TGTGCCAGCAGCTTAATCCTCCCGGGCAATCAGCCCCAGCATTTT. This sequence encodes CASSLILPGNQPQHF.

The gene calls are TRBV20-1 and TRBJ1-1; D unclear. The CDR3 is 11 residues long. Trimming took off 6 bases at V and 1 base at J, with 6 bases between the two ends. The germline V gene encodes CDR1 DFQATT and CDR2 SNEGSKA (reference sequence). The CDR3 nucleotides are TGCAGTGCGAGACAGAACACTGAAGCTTTCTTT. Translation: CSARQNTEAFF.

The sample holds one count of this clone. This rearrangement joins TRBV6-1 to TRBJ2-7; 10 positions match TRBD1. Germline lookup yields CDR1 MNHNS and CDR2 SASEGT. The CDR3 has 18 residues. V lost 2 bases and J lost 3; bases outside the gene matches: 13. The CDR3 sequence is CASSESSFGTGDLYEQYF. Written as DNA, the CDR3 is TGTGCCAGCAGTGAATCCTCCTTTGGGACAGGGGACCTCTACGAGCAGTACTTC.

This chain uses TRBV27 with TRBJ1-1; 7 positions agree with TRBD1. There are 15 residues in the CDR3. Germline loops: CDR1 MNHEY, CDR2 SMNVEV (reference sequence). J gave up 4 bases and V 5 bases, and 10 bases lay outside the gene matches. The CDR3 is CASSESTGKGTEAFF. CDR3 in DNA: TGTGCCAGCAGTGAGTCGACAGGGAAGGGCACTGAAGCTTTCTTT.

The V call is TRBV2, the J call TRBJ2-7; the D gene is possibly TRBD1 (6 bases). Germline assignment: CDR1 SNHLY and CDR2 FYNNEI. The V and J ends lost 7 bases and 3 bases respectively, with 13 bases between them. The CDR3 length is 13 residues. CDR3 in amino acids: CASKSGTSYEQYF. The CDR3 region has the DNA TGTGCCAGCAAGTCCGGGACAAGCTACGAGCAGTACTTC.

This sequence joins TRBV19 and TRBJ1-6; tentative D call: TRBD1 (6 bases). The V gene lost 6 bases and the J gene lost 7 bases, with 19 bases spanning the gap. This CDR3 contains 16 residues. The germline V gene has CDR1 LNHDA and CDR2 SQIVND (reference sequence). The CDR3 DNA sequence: TGTGCCAGTAGCGAAAGGCGGACAGAAGGCAATTCACCCCTCCACTTT. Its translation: CASSERRTEGNSPLHF.